The 14 T cell receptor beta chains reported below all come from one sample, sequenced in a study of long-term antiretroviral therapy in people with HIV. With survey level as its setting, the immunoSEQ assay was v3.0. Assay: immunoSEQ multiplex PCR; the TCRdb copy retains only in-frame clones and omits some. The repertoire holds about 25,000 clones, with around 83% as singletons. The material sequenced was unsorted PBMCs, taken 3 years after starting antiretroviral therapy. These TCRs come from a man younger than 35 with HIV.

This sequence joins TRBV11-2 and TRBJ2-3; D is possibly TRBD2 (5 bases). V dropped 5 bases and J dropped 8 bases, with 8 bases sitting between them. Looked up from germline, CDR1 is SGHAT and CDR2 is FQNNGV. The CDR3 loop spans 11 amino acids. The DNA of the CDR3 is TGTGCCAGCAGCCTCGCGGGTACGCAGTATTTT. This sequence encodes CASSLAGTQYF.

The rearrangement uses TRBV27 and TRBJ2-1; maybe TRBD2 (6 bases). Germline CDR1 MNHEY, CDR2 SMNVEV (reference sequence). Deletions cut 6 bases from V and 7 bases from J, with 19 bases between. The length of the CDR3 is 15 residues. CDR3 coding DNA: TGTGCCAGCAGCCAATGGGGCGGGGCGGGGAATGAGCAGTTCTTC. It specifies CASSQWGGAGNEQFF.

The gene calls are TRBV6-1 and TRBJ2-2; D may be TRBD2 (6 bases). The CDR3 spans 15 residues. Germline V gene data show CDR1 as MNHNS and CDR2 as SASEGT. Trimming stripped 4 bases from V and 1 base from J, with 10 bases between. The CDR3 here is CASSAVGGNTGELFF. CDR3 nucleotides: TGTGCCAGCAGTGCGGTGGGGGGGAACACCGGGGAGCTGTTTTTT.

In this sample, this clone turned up once. Here the CDR3 reads CANPGSGELTDTQYF. The CDR3, as DNA: TGTGCCAACCCGGGTAGCGGGGAACTCACAGATACGCAGTATTTT. The rearrangement links TRBV6-4 to TRBJ2-3; 8 bases are shared with TRBD2. The CDR3 spans 15 residues. Unmatched junction bases numbered 11, after V lost 10 bases and J lost 2 bases. Germline loops: CDR1 MRHNA, CDR2 SNTAGT.

This chain connects TRBV28 to TRBJ2-1; 7 nucleotides align to TRBD2. There are 14 residues in the CDR3. J gave up 3 bases and V 6 bases, and 5 bases lay outside the gene matches. The germline CDR1 and CDR2 sequences are MDHEN and SYDVKM. The CDR3 protein is CASSGTNLYNEQFF. The CDR3, as DNA: TGTGCCAGCAGCGGGACTAATCTCTACAATGAGCAGTTCTTC.

CDR3 loop: CASSVWDSNTGELFF. CDR3 coding DNA: TGTGCCAGCAGCGTTTGGGATTCGAACACCGGGGAGCTGTTTTTT. The gene calls are TRBV9 and TRBJ2-2; D remains unclear. Trimming pared 2 bases from V and 0 bases from J, leaving 8 bases between. The CDR3 consists of 15 residues. Germline V gives CDR1 SGDLS, CDR2 YYNGEE.

The chain employs TRBV30 and TRBJ2-5; D is unresolved. Germline values: CDR1 GTSNPN, CDR2 SVGIG (reference sequence). Trimming removed 1 base from V and 5 bases from J, with 11 bases in between. The CDR3 covers 13 residues. The chain's CDR3 is CAWSGQSRETQYF. In DNA form, the CDR3 reads TGTGCCTGGAGTGGTCAAAGTCGGGAGACCCAGTACTTC.

The gene calls are TRBV18 and TRBJ2-7; the D gene is possibly TRBD1 (6 bases). This CDR3 spans 13 amino acids. Germline loops: CDR1 KGHSH, CDR2 LQKENI. The V gene lost 3 bases and the J gene lost 3 bases, with 9 bases spanning the gap. CDR3 nucleotides: TGTGCCAGCTCACCTACAGGGCTCTACGAGCAGTACGTC. This encodes CASSPTGLYEQYV.

The V and J genes are TRBV14 and TRBJ1-1; 7 nucleotides agree with TRBD1. This CDR3 is 14 amino acids long. Germline V gene lookup returns CDR1 SGHDN and CDR2 FVKESK. V trimming: 4 bases; J trimming: 5 bases; junction bases outside the gene matches: 7. The DNA for the CDR3 is TGTGCCAGCAGCCCCTACAGGGGTCGTACTGAAGCTTTCTTT. Amino acids: CASSPYRGRTEAFF.

CDR3 sequence: CASSETGTVPQHF. The CDR3, as DNA: TGTGCCAGCAGTGAAACTGGGACAGTCCCCCAGCATTTT. The V call is TRBV6-1, the J call TRBJ1-5; 7 positions match TRBD1. Trimming at V came to 2 bases and at J to 10 bases, leaving 5 bases not matched to a gene. This CDR3 is 13 amino acids long. Germline V gives CDR1 MNHNS, CDR2 SASEGT.

This clone occurred a few times. This CDR3 is also generated by other DNA sequences in the sample. V is TRBV30 and J is TRBJ1-5; a weak D match, TRBD1 (5 bases). The V end was cut by 0 bases, the J end by 5 bases, with 8 bases between. CDR1 and CDR2 (germline): GTSNPN, SVGIG (reference sequence). This CDR3 has 13 residues. The CDR3 loop is CAWSVQGDQPQHF. The DNA of the CDR3 is TGTGCCTGGAGTGTGCAGGGAGATCAGCCCCAGCATTTT.

The CDR3 coding sequence is TGTGCCAGCAGCCCTCTTTCAGGGGCCTACGAGCAGTACTTC. Translated, it gives CASSPLSGAYEQYF. The chain combines TRBV7-9 with TRBJ2-5; tentative D call: TRBD1 (6 bases). The DNA end lines up better with TRBJ2-7; the J call may be wrong. The CDR3 extends over 14 amino acids. CDR1 is SEHNR and CDR2 is FQNEAQ in the germline V gene (reference sequence).

CDR3 nucleotides: TGTGCCAGCAGCCTACGGGACGGCGAGAACACTGAAGCTTTCTTT. It codes for CASSLRDGENTEAFF. The chain links TRBV7-9 to TRBJ1-1; maybe TRBD1 (5 bases). Trimming stripped 5 bases from V and 1 base from J, with 14 bases between. The CDR3 contains 15 residues. Looked up from germline, CDR1 is SEHNR and CDR2 is FQNEAQ (reference sequence).

The V gene is TRBV4-1, the J gene TRBJ1-1, with unresolved D. V was cut by 1 base and J by 0 bases, with 6 bases left in between. Germline lookup yields CDR1 MGHRA and CDR2 YSYEKL. This CDR3 comprises 14 residues. CDR3 sequence: CASSQVALNTEAFF. DNA for the CDR3: TGCGCCAGCAGCCAAGTGGCGTTGAACACTGAAGCTTTCTTT.